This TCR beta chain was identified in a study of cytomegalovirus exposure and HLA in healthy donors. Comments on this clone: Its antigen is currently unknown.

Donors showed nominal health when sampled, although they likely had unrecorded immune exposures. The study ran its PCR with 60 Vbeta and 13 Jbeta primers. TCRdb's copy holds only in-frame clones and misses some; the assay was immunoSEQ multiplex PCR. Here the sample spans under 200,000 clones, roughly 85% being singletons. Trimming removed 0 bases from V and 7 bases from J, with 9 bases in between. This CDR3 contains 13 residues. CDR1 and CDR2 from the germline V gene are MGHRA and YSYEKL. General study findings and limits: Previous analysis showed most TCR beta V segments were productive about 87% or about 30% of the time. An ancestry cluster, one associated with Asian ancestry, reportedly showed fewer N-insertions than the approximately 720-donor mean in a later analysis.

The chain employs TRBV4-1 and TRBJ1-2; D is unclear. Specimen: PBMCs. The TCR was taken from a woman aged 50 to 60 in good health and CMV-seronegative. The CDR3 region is CASSQDLFSGYTF. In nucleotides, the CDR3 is TGCGCCAGCAGCCAAGATCTCTTTTCTGGCTACACCTTC.